This TCR beta chain was documented in a study of OX40 agonist ivuxolimab in advanced cancers. Sequencing used immunoSEQ multiplex PCR; TCRdb keeps in-frame clones, though not all of them. The top ten hold roughly 2.3% of the sample, which has roughly 41,000 clones, around 87% seen once. V lost 0 bases and J 2 bases, leaving 14 bases between the germline ends. Looked up from germline, CDR1 is LGHNA and CDR2 is YSLEER. The CDR3 runs 16 residues. This sequence was found in an adult with an advanced solid tumor such as melanoma, head and neck, liver or kidney cancer. The input for sequencing was CD4+ or CD8+ T cells sorted from blood, taken in a trial of the OX40 agonist ivuxolimab. J is TRBJ2-7 and V is TRBV4-3, with D possibly being TRBD2 (6 bases). The CDR3, as DNA: TGCGCCAGCAGCCAAGAGGCGGGGCCCGTAACCTACGAGCAGTACTTC. Translated, it gives CASSQEAGPVTYEQYF.